A single sample gave rise to the 17 T cell receptor beta chains below, sequenced in a study of T cell responses to AZD1222 COVID-19 vaccine listed by TCRdb under 2021. The protocol used for the library was the immunoSEQ multiplex PCR assay. Imported from immuneACCESS, the table was reduced by TCRdb to in-frame sequences with V and J called. These copies leave out some clones; in studies compared against another copy, an unresolved V gene accounts for under half, and the cause of the remainder is not known. This sample has 98,000 or so clones in its table, and over 85% of those were observed once. The ten most abundant clones make up around 4.7% of the sample. Per the publication, the time point label means: baseline before first vaccination. Sample: peripheral blood, taken on day 0 of AZD1222 vaccination. These receptors were collected from an adult in good health.

The chain joins TRBV2 to TRBJ1-1; the match to TRBD1 covers 7 bases. The V gene end was trimmed by 8 bases and the J gene end by 6 bases; junction bases not matched to a gene: 15. CDR3 length equals 15 residues. Germline-derived CDR1 and CDR2 are SNHLY and FYNNEI. The CDR3 region has the DNA TGTGCCAGCGCAGCCTTCCCACAGGGGCAGGCTGAAGCTTTCTTT. Protein product: CASAAFPQGQAEAFF. Based on the CDR3 plus reference TRBV2 and TRBJ1-1, the full variable domain is EPEVTQTPSHQVTQMGQEVILRCVPISNHLYFYWYRQILGQKVEFLVSFYNNEISEKSEIFDDQFSVERPDGSNFTLKIRSTKLEDSAMYFCASAAFPQGQAEAFFGQGTRLTVV.

The chain recombines TRBV24-1 with TRBJ1-3; 9 positions agree with TRBD1. V dropped 5 bases and J dropped 0; count of bases not matched to a gene: 10. This CDR3 comprises 18 residues. In germline, CDR1 is KGHDR, CDR2 SFDVKD. The CDR3 nucleotides are TGTGCCACCAGTGGTCTCCGAACAGGGGGCCACTCTGGAAACACCATATATTTT. Amino acid sequence: CATSGLRTGGHSGNTIYF.

The chain couples TRBV2 to TRBJ2-2, with TRBD1 matching over 7 bases. Germline CDR1 is SNHLY and CDR2 is FYNNEI. The CDR3 contains 15 residues. The J segment lost 6 bases and the V segment lost 6 bases, leaving 10 bases of the junction unmatched. In nucleotides, the CDR3 is TGTGCCAGCAGCGACCGGGACAGTACCTCCGGGGAGCTGTTTTTT. This encodes CASSDRDSTSGELFF.

CDR3 residues: CASSVGGSTDTQYF. DNA of the CDR3: TGCGCCAGCAGTGTCGGGGGCAGCACAGATACGCAGTATTTT. This rearrangement joins TRBV10-1 to TRBJ2-3, with D perhaps being TRBD1 or TRBD2 (6 bases each). CDR1 is WNHNN and CDR2 is SYGVQD in the germline V gene (reference sequence). The CDR3 extends over 14 amino acids. V dropped 4 bases and J dropped 0 bases, with 8 bases sitting between them.

This chain links TRBV29-1 with TRBJ1-6; no firm D call. The ends were cut back, 2 bases at V and 7 bases at J, with 12 bases in the middle. CDR1 and CDR2 (germline): SQVTM, ANQGSEA. CDR3 length: 14 amino acids. CDR3 nucleotides: TGCAGCGTTGAAAGCGGCAATCCCAATTCACCCCTCCACTTT. This sequence encodes CSVESGNPNSPLHF.

The chain links TRBV5-1 to TRBJ2-3, with TRBD2 identical over 11 bases. Unmatched junction bases numbered 4, after V lost 4 bases and J lost 3 bases. This CDR3 contains 15 residues. Germline loops: CDR1 SGHRS, CDR2 YFSETQ. CDR3 in amino acids: CASSEGLAATDTQYF. Written as DNA, the CDR3 is TGCGCCAGCAGCGAGGGACTAGCGGCGACAGATACGCAGTATTTT.

This clone is deemed medium-sized. The genes are TRBV6-4 and TRBJ2-1; the D call may be TRBD1 or TRBD2 (5 bases each). Deletions cut 3 bases from V and 5 bases from J, with 8 bases between. The CDR3 is made up of 13 amino acids. Per germline, CDR1 MRHNA and CDR2 SNTAGT. The CDR3 spells CASSDRGHNEQFF. The CDR3 DNA follows: TGTGCCAGCAGTGATAGGGGACACAATGAGCAGTTCTTC.

The chain has TRBV2 and TRBJ1-2; 8 bases align to TRBD1. This CDR3 comprises 13 residues. Looked up from germline, CDR1 is SNHLY and CDR2 is FYNNEI. The J segment lost 7 bases and the V segment lost 6 bases, leaving 7 bases of the junction unmatched. CDR3 in amino acids: CASRQTQGGGYTF. CDR3 nucleotide sequence: TGTGCCAGCAGGCAAACACAGGGGGGTGGCTACACCTTC.

The chain uses TRBV5-1 and TRBJ2-1; 10 bases are a match to TRBD2. Germline-derived CDR1 and CDR2 are SGHRS and YFSETQ. This CDR3 comprises 15 residues. The ends lost 5 bases at V and 5 bases at J; junction bases unmatched: 7. Written as DNA, the CDR3 is TGCGCCAGCAGTTCTCTAGCGGGAGCTAACAATGAGCAGTTCTTC. Its protein is CASSSLAGANNEQFF. The full variable domain, in which reference TRBV5-1 and TRBJ2-1 provide the parts outside the CDR3, is KAGVTQTPRYLIKTRGQQVTLSCSPISGHRSVSWYQQTPGQGLQFLFEYFSETQRNKGNFPGRFSGRQFSNSRSEMNVSTLELGDSALYLCASSSLAGANNEQFFGPGTRLTVL.

The chain joins TRBV28 to TRBJ1-1; D not certain. Germline CDR1 reads MDHEN; CDR2 reads SYDVKM. The V end was cut by 2 bases, the J end by 6 bases, with 4 bases between. This CDR3 contains 11 residues. CDR3 sequence: CASSLSAEAFF. The CDR3 nucleotides read TGTGCCAGCAGTTTAAGCGCTGAAGCTTTCTTT.

The chain uses TRBV20-1 and TRBJ1-2; no firm D call. The germline CDR1 and CDR2 sequences are DFQATT and SNEGSKA (reference sequence). This CDR3 comprises 12 residues. V lost 3 bases to trimming and J lost 5 bases, with 10 bases between them. The CDR3 is CSASRLPYGYTF. The CDR3 DNA follows: TGCAGTGCTAGTCGGCTTCCTTATGGCTACACCTTC.

The V and J genes are TRBV15 and TRBJ2-7, with D uncertain. This CDR3 spans 17 amino acids. Germline values: CDR1 LNHNV, CDR2 YYDKDF (reference sequence). V was cut by 1 base and J by 2 bases, with 18 bases left in between. The CDR3 reads CATSRGFDAVGAYEQYF. For the CDR3, the DNA is TGTGCCACCAGCAGAGGGTTCGACGCCGTTGGAGCCTACGAGCAGTACTTC.

This chain connects TRBV9 to TRBJ1-1; 7 bases align to TRBD1. The CDR3 loop spans 15 amino acids. Germline CDR1 and CDR2: SGDLS and YYNGEE. The J segment lost 1 base and the V segment lost 0 bases, leaving 3 bases of the junction unmatched. The CDR3 spells CASSVEGQENTEAFF. DNA of the CDR3: TGTGCCAGCAGCGTAGAAGGACAGGAGAACACTGAAGCTTTCTTT.

The chain recombines TRBV7-2 with TRBJ2-7; D is ambiguous. Germline CDR1 is SGHTA and CDR2 is FQGNSA. CDR3 length equals 14 residues. V lost 5 bases and J lost 1, with 12 bases in between. The CDR3 DNA reads TGTGCCAGCAGCCTCTATTCTGCTTCCTACGAGCAGTACTTC. It encodes CASSLYSASYEQYF.

The chain joins TRBV2 to TRBJ1-3; D is ambiguous. V dropped 8 bases and J dropped 0 bases, with 8 bases sitting between them. The germline gives CDR1 SNHLY, CDR2 FYNNEI. The CDR3 consists of 13 residues. Here the CDR3 DNA reads TGTGCCAGCGTAAGGGACTCTGGAAACACCATATATTTT. Protein: CASVRDSGNTIYF.

This clone was detected once. The chain couples TRBV5-1 to TRBJ1-2; no definite D call. The CDR3 runs to 12 residues. V dropped 0 bases and J dropped 9 bases, with 9 bases sitting between them. Germline V gene data show CDR1 as SGHRS and CDR2 as YFSETQ. DNA for the CDR3: TGCGCCAGCAGCTTGGAACGCTCGAGCTACACCTTC. This translates into CASSLERSSYTF.

The chain recombines TRBV11-2 with TRBJ2-7, with TRBD1 matching 9 bases. CDR3 length: 15 amino acids. CDR1 and CDR2 (germline): SGHAT, FQNNGV. V lost 4 bases and J lost 4; bases outside the gene matches: 8. The CDR3 is CASSSNPGQGYEQYF. The CDR3 DNA sequence: TGTGCCAGCAGCTCTAACCCGGGACAGGGTTACGAGCAGTACTTC. The variable domain in full, completed from reference TRBV11-2 and TRBJ2-7, reads EAGVAQSPRYKIIEKRQSVAFWCNPISGHATLYWYQQILGQGPKLLIQFQNNGVVDDSQLPKDRFSAERLKGVDSTLKIQPAKLEDSAVYLCASSSNPGQGYEQYFGPGTRLTVT.